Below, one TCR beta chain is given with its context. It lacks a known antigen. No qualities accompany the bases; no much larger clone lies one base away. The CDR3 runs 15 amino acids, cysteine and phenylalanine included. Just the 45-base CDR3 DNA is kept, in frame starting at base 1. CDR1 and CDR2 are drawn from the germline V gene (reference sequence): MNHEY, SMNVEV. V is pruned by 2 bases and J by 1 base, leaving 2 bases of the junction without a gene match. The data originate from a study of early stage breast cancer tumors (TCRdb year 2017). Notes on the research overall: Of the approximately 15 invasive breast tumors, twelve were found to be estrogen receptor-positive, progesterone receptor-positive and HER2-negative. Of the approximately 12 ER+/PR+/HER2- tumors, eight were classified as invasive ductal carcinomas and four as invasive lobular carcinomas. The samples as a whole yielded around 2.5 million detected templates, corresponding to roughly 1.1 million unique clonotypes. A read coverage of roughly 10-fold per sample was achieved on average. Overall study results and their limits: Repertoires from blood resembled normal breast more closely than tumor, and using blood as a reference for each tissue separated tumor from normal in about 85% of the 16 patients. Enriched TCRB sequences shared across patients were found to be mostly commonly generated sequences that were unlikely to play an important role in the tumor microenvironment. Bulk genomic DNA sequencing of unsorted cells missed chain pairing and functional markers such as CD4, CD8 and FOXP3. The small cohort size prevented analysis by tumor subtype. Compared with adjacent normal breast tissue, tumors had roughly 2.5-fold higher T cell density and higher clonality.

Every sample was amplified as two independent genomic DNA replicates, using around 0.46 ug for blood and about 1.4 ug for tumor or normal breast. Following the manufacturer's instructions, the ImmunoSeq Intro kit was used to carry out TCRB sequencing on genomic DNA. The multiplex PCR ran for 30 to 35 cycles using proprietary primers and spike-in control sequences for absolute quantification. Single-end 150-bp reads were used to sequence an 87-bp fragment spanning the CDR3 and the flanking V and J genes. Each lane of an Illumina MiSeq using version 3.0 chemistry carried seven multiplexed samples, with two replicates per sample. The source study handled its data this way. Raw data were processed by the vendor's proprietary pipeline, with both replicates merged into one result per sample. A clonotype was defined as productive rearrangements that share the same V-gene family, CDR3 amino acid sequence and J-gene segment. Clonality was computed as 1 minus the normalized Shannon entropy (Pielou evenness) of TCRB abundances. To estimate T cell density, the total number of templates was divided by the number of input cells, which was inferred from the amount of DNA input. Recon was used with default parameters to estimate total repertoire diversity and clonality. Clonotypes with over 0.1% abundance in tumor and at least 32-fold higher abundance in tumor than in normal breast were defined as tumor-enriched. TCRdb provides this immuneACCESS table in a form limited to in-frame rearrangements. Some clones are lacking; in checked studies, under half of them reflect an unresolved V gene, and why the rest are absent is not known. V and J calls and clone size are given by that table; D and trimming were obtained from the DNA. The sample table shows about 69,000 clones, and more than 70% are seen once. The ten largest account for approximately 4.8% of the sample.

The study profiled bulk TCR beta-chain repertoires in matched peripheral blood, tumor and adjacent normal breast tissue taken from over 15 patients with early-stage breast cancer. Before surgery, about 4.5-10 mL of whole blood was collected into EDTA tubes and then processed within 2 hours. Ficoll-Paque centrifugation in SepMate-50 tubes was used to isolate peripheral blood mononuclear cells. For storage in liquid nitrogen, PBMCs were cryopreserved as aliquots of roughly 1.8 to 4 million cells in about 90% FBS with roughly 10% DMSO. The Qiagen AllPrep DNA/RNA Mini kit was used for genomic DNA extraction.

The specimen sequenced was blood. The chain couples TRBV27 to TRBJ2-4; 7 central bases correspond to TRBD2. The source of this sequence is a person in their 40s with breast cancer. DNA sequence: TGTGCCAGCAGTTTAAGGCGGGAGGCCAAAAACATTCAGTACTTC. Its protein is CASSLRREAKNIQYF.